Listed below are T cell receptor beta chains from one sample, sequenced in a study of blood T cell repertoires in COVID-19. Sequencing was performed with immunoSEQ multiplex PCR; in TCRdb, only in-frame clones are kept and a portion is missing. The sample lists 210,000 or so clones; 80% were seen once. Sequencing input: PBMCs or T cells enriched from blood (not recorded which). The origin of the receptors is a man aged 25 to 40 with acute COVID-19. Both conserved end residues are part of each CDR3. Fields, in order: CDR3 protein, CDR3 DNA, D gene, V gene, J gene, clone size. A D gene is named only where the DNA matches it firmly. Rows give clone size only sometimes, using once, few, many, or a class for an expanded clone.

CDR3aa: CATSDPGTGDAYEQYF; CDR3nt: TGTGCCACCAGTGATCCGGGGACAGGGGATGCCTACGAGCAGTACTTC; d_gene: TRBD1; v_gene: TRBV24-1; j_gene: TRBJ2-7; abundance: .
CDR3aa: CASSLNGGRGYTF; CDR3nt: TGTGCCAGCAGCTTGAACGGTGGGCGCGGCTACACCTTC; d_gene: .; v_gene: TRBV5-4; j_gene: TRBJ1-2; abundance: .
CDR3aa: CASSPGLRETQYF; CDR3nt: TGTGCCAGCTCACCAGGACTCCGGGAGACCCAGTACTTC; d_gene: .; v_gene: TRBV18; j_gene: TRBJ2-5; abundance: few
CDR3aa: CASSLSSWGGSTEAFF; CDR3nt: TGTGCCAGCAGTTTATCGAGCTGGGGAGGTAGCACTGAAGCTTTCTTT; d_gene: .; v_gene: TRBV27; j_gene: TRBJ1-1; abundance: few
CDR3aa: CASSEKQGASYGYTF; CDR3nt: TGTGCCAGCAGTGAAAAACAGGGGGCTAGCTATGGCTACACCTTC; d_gene: TRBD1; v_gene: TRBV6-1; j_gene: TRBJ1-2; abundance: .
CDR3aa: CASSPRAGRSYNEQFF; CDR3nt: TGTGCCAGCAGCCCGAGGGCCGGCCGCTCCTACAATGAGCAGTTCTTC; d_gene: .; v_gene: TRBV5-5; j_gene: TRBJ2-1; abundance: few
CDR3aa: CASARGAGGADTQYF; CDR3nt: TGTGCCAGCGCCCGGGGGGCAGGGGGCGCAGATACGCAGTATTTT; d_gene: .; v_gene: TRBV13; j_gene: TRBJ2-3; abundance: .
CDR3aa: CASRKGRGGQSEQFF; CDR3nt: TGTGCCAGCAGGAAAGGGCGGGGGGGCCAAAGTGAGCAGTTCTTC; d_gene: .; v_gene: TRBV21-1; j_gene: TRBJ2-1; abundance: .
CDR3aa: CASSSWTVVVDSNQPQHF; CDR3nt: TGTGCCAGTAGTAGCTGGACAGTGGTAGTAGATAGCAATCAGCCCCAGCATTTT; d_gene: .; v_gene: TRBV19; j_gene: TRBJ1-5; abundance: .
CDR3aa: CASSSTGRGEETQYF; CDR3nt: TGTGCCAGCAGCTCGACAGGAAGAGGGGAGGAGACCCAGTACTTC; d_gene: .; v_gene: TRBV7-7; j_gene: TRBJ2-5; abundance: .
CDR3aa: CAISAGGAGGEKLFF; CDR3nt: TGTGCCATCAGTGCTGGGGGGGCAGGCGGTGAAAAACTGTTTTTT; d_gene: .; v_gene: TRBV10-3; j_gene: TRBJ1-4; abundance: .
CDR3aa: CASSVGEGGKTQYF; CDR3nt: TGTGCCAGCAGCGTAGGAGAGGGCGGGAAGACCCAGTACTTC; d_gene: .; v_gene: TRBV9; j_gene: TRBJ2-5; abundance: .
CDR3aa: CASGLIRGGDYGYTF; CDR3nt: TGTGCTAGTGGTTTGATCCGCGGCGGCGACTATGGCTACACCTTC; d_gene: .; v_gene: TRBV12-5; j_gene: TRBJ1-2; abundance: .
CDR3aa: CASSEFRGKPYEQYF; CDR3nt: TGTGCCAGCAGTGAATTCCGGGGAAAACCCTACGAGCAGTACTTC; d_gene: .; v_gene: TRBV6-1; j_gene: TRBJ2-7; abundance: .
CDR3aa: CASSLEMTAYGYTF; CDR3nt: TGTGCCAGCAGCTTAGAAATGACAGCGTATGGCTACACCTTC; d_gene: .; v_gene: TRBV11-2; j_gene: TRBJ1-2; abundance: .
CDR3aa: CASSLTGERGEQYF; CDR3nt: TGTGCCAGCTCATTGACAGGGGAACGAGGCGAGCAGTACTTC; d_gene: TRBD1; v_gene: TRBV18; j_gene: TRBJ2-7; abundance: .
CDR3aa: CASSIVGLGLAPGELFF; CDR3nt: TGTGCCAGTAGTATAGTAGGGTTGGGACTAGCGCCCGGGGAGCTGTTTTTT; d_gene: TRBD2; v_gene: TRBV19; j_gene: TRBJ2-2; abundance: .
CDR3aa: CASSYSSGTDEQFF; CDR3nt: TGCGCCAGCAGTTACTCCAGCGGTACCGATGAGCAGTTCTTC; d_gene: .; v_gene: TRBV5-1; j_gene: TRBJ2-1; abundance: .
CDR3aa: CASSPGPGGQSQHF; CDR3nt: TGTGCCAGCTCACCAGGCCCGGGGGGTCAGTCCCAGCATTTT; d_gene: .; v_gene: TRBV18; j_gene: TRBJ1-5; abundance: .
CDR3aa: CASSDRDRASPLHF; CDR3nt: TGTGCCAGCAGCGACCGGGACAGGGCCTCACCCCTCCACTTT; d_gene: TRBD1; v_gene: TRBV9; j_gene: TRBJ1-6; abundance: .
CDR3aa: CASSPTQGRDSPLHF; CDR3nt: TGTGCCAGCAGCCCGACACAGGGTAGAGATTCACCCCTCCACTTT; d_gene: .; v_gene: TRBV7-9; j_gene: TRBJ1-6; abundance: .
CDR3aa: CARRGTTGREQYF; CDR3nt: TGTGCCAGGCGCGGGACCACCGGTAGGGAGCAGTACTTC; d_gene: .; v_gene: TRBV6-8; j_gene: TRBJ2-7; abundance: .
CDR3aa: CASRRRGQGETQYF; CDR3nt: TGTGCCAGCCGCCGTCGGGGACAGGGTGAGACCCAGTACTTC; d_gene: TRBD1; v_gene: TRBV6-5; j_gene: TRBJ2-5; abundance: once
CDR3aa: CATSRGGLAAPPYF; CDR3nt: TGTGCCACCAGCAGAGGGGGACTAGCGGCTCCCCCATACTTC; d_gene: TRBD2; v_gene: TRBV15; j_gene: TRBJ2-5; abundance: .
CDR3aa: CASSPTGIGNTIYF; CDR3nt: TGCGCCAGCAGCCCGACGGGGATCGGGAACACCATATATTTT; d_gene: .; v_gene: TRBV5-1; j_gene: TRBJ1-3; abundance: .